This is a list of T cell receptor beta chains from one sample in a study of spatial heterogeneity in lung cancer. TCRdb re-analysed the 5' RACE reads in MiXCR, keeping a single row per CDR3 protein. The sample has under 150,000 distinct CDR3 sequences, approximately 10% seen once. Here the sequenced sample was PBMCs, taken at follow-up. These receptors all come from a female donor with early-stage non-small cell lung cancer. Each CDR3 is given with its conserved first and last residue. Each record gives: V gene, J gene, clone size, CDR3 protein. Clone size appears in some rows only: once, few, many, or a class for an expanded clone.

TRBV12-3/TRBV12-4,TRBJ1-2,few,CASSPIGQTANYGYTF
TRBV7-8,TRBJ1-3,.,CASSVRHSGNTIYF
TRBV29-1,TRBJ2-1,.,CSVDGSYNEQFF
TRBV11-3,TRBJ2-5,few,CASSIGGLAGSETQYF
TRBV27,TRBJ1-6,few,CASSFWSGSNSPLHF
TRBV7-9,TRBJ1-3,.,CASSSGQGASGNTIYF
TRBV2,TRBJ1-1,.,CASVREYTEAFF
TRBV20-1,TRBJ2-7,few,CSATTRAGGGREQYF
TRBV3-1,TRBJ2-3,few,CASSPEEWITSSTDTQYF
TRBV20-1,TRBJ2-3,many,CSATGPPDTQYF
TRBV7-9,TRBJ1-1,few,CASSLARGALSEAFF
TRBV4-2,TRBJ1-2,few,CASSQGVGGYTF
TRBV20-1,TRBJ2-1,few,CSARRGGGAYNEQFF
TRBV20-1,TRBJ2-1,.,CSARRIAGGGNEQFF
TRBV11-2,TRBJ1-1,.,CASTTGPANTEAFF
TRBV7-8,TRBJ2-5,.,CASSSGQPGEETQYF
TRBV30,TRBJ1-4,many,CARSGFATNEKLFF
TRBV21-1,TRBJ2-2,few,CASSKDRRECNTGELFF
TRBV20-1,TRBJ2-3,many,CSAPGLGRDTQYF
TRBV19,TRBJ1-6,.,CASTGVYNSPLHF
TRBV20-1,TRBJ1-4,few,CSARIVAVGEKLFF
TRBV20-1,TRBJ2-5,many,CSADAETQYF
TRBV2,TRBJ2-1,few,CASSGLAGAEQFF
TRBV28,TRBJ2-5,few,CASLRQGVETQYF
TRBV6-5,TRBJ2-4,few,CASSYDYKNIQYF